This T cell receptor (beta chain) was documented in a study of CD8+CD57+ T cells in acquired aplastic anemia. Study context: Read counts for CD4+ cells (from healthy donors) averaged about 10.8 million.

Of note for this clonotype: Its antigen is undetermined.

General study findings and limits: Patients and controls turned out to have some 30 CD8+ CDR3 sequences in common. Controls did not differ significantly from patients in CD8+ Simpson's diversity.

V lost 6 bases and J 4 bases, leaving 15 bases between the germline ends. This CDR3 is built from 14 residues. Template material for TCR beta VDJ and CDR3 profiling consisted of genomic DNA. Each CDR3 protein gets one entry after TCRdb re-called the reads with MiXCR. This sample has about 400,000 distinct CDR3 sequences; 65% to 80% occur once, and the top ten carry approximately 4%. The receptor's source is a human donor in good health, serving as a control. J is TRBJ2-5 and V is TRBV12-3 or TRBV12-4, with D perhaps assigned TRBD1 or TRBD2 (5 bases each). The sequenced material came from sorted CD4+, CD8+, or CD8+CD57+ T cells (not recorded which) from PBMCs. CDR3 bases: TGTGCCAGCAGCCCAGGGTTCCGGGGAGAGACCCAGTACTTC. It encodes CASSPGFRGETQYF.